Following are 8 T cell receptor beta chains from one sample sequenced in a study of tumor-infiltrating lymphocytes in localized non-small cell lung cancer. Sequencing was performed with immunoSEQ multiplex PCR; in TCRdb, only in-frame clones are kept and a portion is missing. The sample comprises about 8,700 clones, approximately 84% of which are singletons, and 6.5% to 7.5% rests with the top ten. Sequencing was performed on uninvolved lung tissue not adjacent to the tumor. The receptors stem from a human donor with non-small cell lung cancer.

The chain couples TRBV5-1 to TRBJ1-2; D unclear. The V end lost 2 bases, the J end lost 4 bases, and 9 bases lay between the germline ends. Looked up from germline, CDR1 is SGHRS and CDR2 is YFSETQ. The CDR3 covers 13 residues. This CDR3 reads CASSFGLVYGYTF. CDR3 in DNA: TGCGCCAGCAGCTTTGGGCTCGTCTATGGCTACACCTTC.

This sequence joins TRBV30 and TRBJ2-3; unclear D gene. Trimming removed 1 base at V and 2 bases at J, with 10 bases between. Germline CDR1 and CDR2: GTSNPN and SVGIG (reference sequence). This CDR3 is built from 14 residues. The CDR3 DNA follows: TGTGCCTGGAGTGGGCTGGCTACCACAGATACGCAGTATTTT. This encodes CAWSGLATTDTQYF.

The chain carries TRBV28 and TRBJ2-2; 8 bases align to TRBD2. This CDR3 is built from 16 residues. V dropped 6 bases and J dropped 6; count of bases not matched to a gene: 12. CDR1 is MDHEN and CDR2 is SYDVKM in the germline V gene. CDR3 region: CASSPQREYPPGELFF. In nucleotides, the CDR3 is TGTGCCAGCAGCCCTCAGCGGGAGTACCCCCCCGGGGAGCTGTTTTTT.

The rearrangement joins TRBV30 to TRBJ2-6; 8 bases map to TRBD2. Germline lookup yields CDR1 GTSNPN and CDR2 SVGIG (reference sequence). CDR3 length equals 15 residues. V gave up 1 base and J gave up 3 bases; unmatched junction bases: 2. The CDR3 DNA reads TGTGCCTGGAGTGGAGCGGGAGATGGGGCCAACGTCCTGACTTTC. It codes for CAWSGAGDGANVLTF.

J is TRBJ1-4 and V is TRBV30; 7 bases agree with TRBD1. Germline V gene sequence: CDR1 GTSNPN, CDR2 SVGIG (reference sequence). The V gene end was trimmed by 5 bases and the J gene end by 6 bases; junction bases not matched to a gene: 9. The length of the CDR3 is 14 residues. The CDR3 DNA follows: TGTGCCTGGGGTAAAGGACAGGTAGATGAAAAACTGTTTTTT. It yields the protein CAWGKGQVDEKLFF.

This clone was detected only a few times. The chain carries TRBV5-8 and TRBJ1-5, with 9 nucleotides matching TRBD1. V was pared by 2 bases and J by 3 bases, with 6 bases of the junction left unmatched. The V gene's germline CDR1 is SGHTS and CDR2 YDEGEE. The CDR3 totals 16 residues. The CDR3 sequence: CASSFHGTGFNQPQHF. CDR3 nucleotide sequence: TGTGCCAGCAGCTTTCACGGGACAGGGTTCAATCAGCCCCAGCATTTT.

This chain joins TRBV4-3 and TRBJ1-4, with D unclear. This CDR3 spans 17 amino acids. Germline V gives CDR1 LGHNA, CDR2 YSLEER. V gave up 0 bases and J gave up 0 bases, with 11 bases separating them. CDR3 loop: CASSQENGGATNEKLFF. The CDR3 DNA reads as TGCGCCAGCAGCCAAGAGAATGGCGGTGCAACTAATGAAAAACTGTTTTTT.

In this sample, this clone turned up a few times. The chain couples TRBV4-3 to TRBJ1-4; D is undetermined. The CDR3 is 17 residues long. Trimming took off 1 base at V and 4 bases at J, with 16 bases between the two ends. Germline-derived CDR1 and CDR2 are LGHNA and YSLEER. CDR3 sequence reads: CASSQVRSMGGNEKLFF. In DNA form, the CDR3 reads TGCGCCAGCAGCCAAGTTCGTTCTATGGGCGGTAATGAAAAACTGTTTTTT.